The clone carrying this T cell receptor (beta chain) was recorded at least ten times. Its antigen remains unidentified. This specimen comes from a study of breast tumors, draining lymph nodes, adjacent tissues. Regarding the study as a whole: Compared with basal-like, luminal-like tumors shared significantly more repertoire with nontumor tissue. Compared with lymph nodes, tumors were less diverse; compared with nontumor tissue, more. That most tumor T cells come from lymph nodes remained unproven.

J gave up 4 bases and V 1 base, and 5 bases lay outside the gene matches. There are 16 residues in the CDR3. Per germline, CDR1 SGHVS and CDR2 FNYEAQ. Samples came from axillary lymph nodes draining the breast cancer. A single record per CDR3 protein comes from TCRdb applying MiXCR to the multiplex PCR reads. In the table there are 100,000 to 150,000 distinct CDR3 sequences, about 22% of which are singletons. The chain is built from TRBV7-6 and TRBJ2-3; the match to TRBD2 covers 10 bases. Sequencing was done on a sample of axillary lymph node tissue. This clonotype originated in a female donor with breast cancer. Some clones in this sample may be carry-over from other donors' samples. CDR3 sequence (DNA): TGTGCCAGCAGCTTAGGGGTAGCGGGAGGCTCAGATACGCAGTATTTT. Protein sequence: CASSLGVAGGSDTQYF.